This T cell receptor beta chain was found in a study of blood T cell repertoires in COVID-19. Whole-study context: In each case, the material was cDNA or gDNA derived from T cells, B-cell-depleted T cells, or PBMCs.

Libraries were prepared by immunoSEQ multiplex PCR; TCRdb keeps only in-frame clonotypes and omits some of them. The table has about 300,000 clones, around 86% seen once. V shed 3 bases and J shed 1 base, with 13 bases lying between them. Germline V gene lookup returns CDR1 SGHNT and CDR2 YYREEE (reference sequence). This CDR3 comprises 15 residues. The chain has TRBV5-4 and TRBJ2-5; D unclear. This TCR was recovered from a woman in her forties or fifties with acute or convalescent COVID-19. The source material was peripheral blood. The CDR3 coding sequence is TGTGCCAGCAGCTCACCTGGTGCCGGCCAAGAGACCCAGTACTTC. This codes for CASSSPGAGQETQYF.